The next 5 T cell receptor beta chains were all read from a single sample in a study of cytomegalovirus exposure and HLA in healthy donors. A multiplex PCR was run with 60 Vbeta primers and 13 Jbeta primers. Sequenced by immunoSEQ multiplex PCR; TCRdb stores in-frame clones only, minus some. Here the sample spans 200,000 to 250,000 clones, about 85% being singletons. Sequencing used PBMCs. These receptor sequences come from a human donor in good health.

The chain is built from TRBV10-3 and TRBJ2-7; 7 bases are shared with TRBD1. V lost 3 bases to trimming and J lost 6 bases; unmatched junction nucleotides: 11. The CDR3 covers 15 residues. Germline CDR1 reads ENHRY; CDR2 reads SYGVKD. Here the CDR3 reads CAISDPVRGQAEQYF. DNA of the CDR3: TGTGCCATCAGTGACCCGGTAAGGGGGCAGGCCGAGCAGTACTTC.

The V gene is TRBV4-1, the J gene TRBJ1-4, with unresolved D. There are 13 residues in the CDR3. The V end was cut by 2 bases, the J end by 7 bases, with 8 bases between. Per the germline V gene, CDR1 is MGHRA and CDR2 is YSYEKL. In DNA form, the CDR3 reads TGCGCCAGCAGCCAACATCTCGGTGAAAAACTGTTTTTT. Its protein is CASSQHLGEKLFF.

This rearrangement joins TRBV28 to TRBJ1-1; D is unresolved. This CDR3 is 12 amino acids long. The germline gives CDR1 MDHEN, CDR2 SYDVKM. V lost 0 bases to trimming and J lost 8 bases, with 7 bases between them. The CDR3 DNA follows: TGTGCCAGCAGTTTATGGGCAGGAGAAGCTTTCTTT. It yields the protein CASSLWAGEAFF.

The chain uses TRBV7-9 and TRBJ1-2; no definite D call. Trimming removed 5 bases at V and 10 bases at J, with 5 bases between. The germline CDR1 and CDR2 sequences are SEHNR and FQNEAQ (reference sequence). This CDR3 has 9 residues. The CDR3 here is CASSPSYTF. The CDR3 region has the DNA TGTGCCAGCAGCCCCTCCTACACCTTC.

The chain joins TRBV5-1 to TRBJ2-5, with 11 positions matching TRBD2. Germline lookup yields CDR1 SGHRS and CDR2 YFSETQ. V dropped 3 bases and J dropped 1; count of bases not matched to a gene: 2. The CDR3 runs to 15 residues. CDR3 bases: TGCGCCAGCAGCTGGGGGACTAGCGGCCAAGAGACCCAGTACTTC. Amino acid sequence: CASSWGTSGQETQYF.